What follows describes a single TCR beta chain. The antigen is unknown. Given a much more abundant clone one base away, this may be a read error. For TCR beta, libraries came from quantitative 5'-RACE with molecular barcodes. TCRdb itself ran the 5' RACE reads through MiXCR, one entry per CDR3 protein. The sample holds 750,000 to 850,000 distinct CDR3 sequences; 10% to 15% are singletons and the top ten take approximately 0.46%. Trimming took 8 bases from V and 6 from J, leaving 12 bases between them. Looked up from germline, CDR1 is SQVTM and CDR2 is ANQGSEA. The length of the CDR3 is 11 residues. The sample comes from a study of CD8 T cells in ankylosing spondylitis. Study-level points and caveats: Clones linked to the disease showed a CD8+ phenotype. They occurred at relatively low frequencies in peripheral blood. A TCR beta motif made of under 10 highly homologous variants seemed typical of ankylosing spondylitis blood.

This chain connects TRBV29-1 to TRBJ2-3; D uncertain. Sequencing used blood, either unsorted or a sorted T cell fraction (not recorded which). The sequence came from a male donor with ankylosing spondylitis. The CDR3 nucleotides are TGCAGCTCCCGGGCCAGGGATACGCAGTATTTT. The encoded protein is CSSRARDTQYF.